The 5 T cell receptor beta chains below come from one sample, sequenced in a study of Tregs in tolerant kidney transplant recipients. Here immunoSEQ multiplex PCR was the method, and the copy in TCRdb shows in-frame clones only, minus some. The table shows about 78,000 clones, with under 95% occurring only once. Sequences were derived from Tregs from blood, sampled before the transplant. These receptors were collected from a human donor who received a combined kidney and bone marrow transplant.

CDR3 nucleotide sequence: TGTGCCAGCAGTCTGAGGACTAGCGGGATTGGGACAGATACGCAGTATTTT. It yields the protein CASSLRTSGIGTDTQYF. V gene TRBV27 combines with J gene TRBJ2-3; 12 positions match TRBD2. Germline-derived CDR1 and CDR2 are MNHEY and SMNVEV (reference sequence). The CDR3 totals 17 residues. The junction had 9 bases not matched to a gene; V was cut back by 5 bases and J by 3 bases.

This chain connects TRBV7-6 to TRBJ2-5; 8 nucleotides match TRBD1. The DNA end is more similar to TRBJ2-7, so the J call may be wrong. The CDR3 runs 14 residues. Germline V gene data show CDR1 as SGHVS and CDR2 as FNYEAQ. CDR3 in amino acids: CASRMGQDTYEQYF. The CDR3 DNA sequence: TGTGCCAGCAGGATGGGACAGGACACCTACGAGCAGTACTTC.

The CDR3, as DNA: TGTGCCAGCAGCCGGGACAGGCTGGGAAAACTGTTTTTT. It specifies CASSRDRLGKLFF. The V gene is TRBV6-5, the J gene TRBJ1-4; 8 bases line up with TRBD1. Trimming removed 6 bases from V and 10 bases from J; junction bases left unmatched: 7. CDR3 length: 13 residues. Germline V gene data show CDR1 as MNHEY and CDR2 as SVGAGI.

This chain joins TRBV30 and TRBJ2-5; 12 bases map to TRBD1. This CDR3 comprises 14 residues. J lost 5 bases, V lost 7 bases, and 8 bases had no gene match. CDR1 is GTSNPN, CDR2 SVGIG, per germline (reference sequence). The CDR3 nucleotides are TGTGCCTTTATGGGACAGGGGGCAGGGGAGACCCAGTACTTC. As protein: CAFMGQGAGETQYF.

The chain joins TRBV30 to TRBJ1-2; D remains ambiguous. The CDR3 is 15 amino acids. V was clipped by 2 bases and J by 4 bases, with 17 bases between them. Germline assignment: CDR1 GTSNPN and CDR2 SVGIG (reference sequence). In DNA form, the CDR3 reads TGTGCCTGGAGTCAATACGGTGGACTGGGCTATGGCTACACCTTC. It encodes CAWSQYGGLGYGYTF. The full variable domain, with the rest looked up from reference TRBV30 and TRBJ1-2, is SQTIHQWPATLVQPVGSPLSLECTVEGTSNPNLYWYRQAAGRGLQLLFYSVGIGQISSEVPQNLSASRPQDRQFILSSKKLLLSDSGFYLCAWSQYGGLGYGYTFGSGTRLTVV.